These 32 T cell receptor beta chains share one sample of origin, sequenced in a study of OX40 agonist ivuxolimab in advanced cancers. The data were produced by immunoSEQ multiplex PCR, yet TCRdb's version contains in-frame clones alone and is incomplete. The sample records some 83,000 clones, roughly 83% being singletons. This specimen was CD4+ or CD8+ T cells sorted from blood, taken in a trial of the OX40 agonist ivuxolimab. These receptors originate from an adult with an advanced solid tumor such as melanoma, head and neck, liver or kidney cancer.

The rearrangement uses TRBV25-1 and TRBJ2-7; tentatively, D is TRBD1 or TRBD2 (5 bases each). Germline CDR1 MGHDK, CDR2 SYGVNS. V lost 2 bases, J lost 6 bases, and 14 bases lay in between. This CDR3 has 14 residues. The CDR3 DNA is TGTGCCAGCAGTGAAGCCTCGAGGGGCACCGAGCAGTACTTC. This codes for CASSEASRGTEQYF.

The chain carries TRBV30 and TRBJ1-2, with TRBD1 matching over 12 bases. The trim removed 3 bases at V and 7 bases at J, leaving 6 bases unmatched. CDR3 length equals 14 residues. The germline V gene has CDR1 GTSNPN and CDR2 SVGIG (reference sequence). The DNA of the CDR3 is TGTGCCTGGAGGGGACAGGGGGCTAATGGTGGCTACACCTTC. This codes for CAWRGQGANGGYTF.

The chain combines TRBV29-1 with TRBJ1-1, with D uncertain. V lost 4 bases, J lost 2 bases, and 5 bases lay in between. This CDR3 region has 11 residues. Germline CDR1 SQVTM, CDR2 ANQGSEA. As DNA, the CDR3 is TGCAGCGTTGGAACCAACACTGAAGCTTTCTTT. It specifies CSVGTNTEAFF.

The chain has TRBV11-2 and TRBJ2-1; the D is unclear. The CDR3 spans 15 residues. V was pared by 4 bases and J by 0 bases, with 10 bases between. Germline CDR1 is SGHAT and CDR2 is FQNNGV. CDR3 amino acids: CASSSPLSSYNEQFF. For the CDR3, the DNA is TGTGCCAGCAGCTCACCGCTAAGCTCCTACAATGAGCAGTTCTTC.

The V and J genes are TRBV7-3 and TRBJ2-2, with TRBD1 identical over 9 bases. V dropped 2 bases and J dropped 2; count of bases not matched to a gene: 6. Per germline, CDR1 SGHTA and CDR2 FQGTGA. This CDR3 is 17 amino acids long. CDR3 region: CASSLGWDRANTGELFF. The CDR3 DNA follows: TGTGCCAGCAGCTTAGGTTGGGACAGGGCCAACACCGGGGAGCTGTTTTTT.

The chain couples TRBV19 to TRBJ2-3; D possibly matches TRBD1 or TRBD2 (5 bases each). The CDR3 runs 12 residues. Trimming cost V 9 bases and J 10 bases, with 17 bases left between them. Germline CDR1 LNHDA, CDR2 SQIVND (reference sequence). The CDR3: CASRYGASSQYF. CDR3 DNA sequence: TGTGCCAGCAGATACGGGGCTAGCTCGCAGTATTTT.

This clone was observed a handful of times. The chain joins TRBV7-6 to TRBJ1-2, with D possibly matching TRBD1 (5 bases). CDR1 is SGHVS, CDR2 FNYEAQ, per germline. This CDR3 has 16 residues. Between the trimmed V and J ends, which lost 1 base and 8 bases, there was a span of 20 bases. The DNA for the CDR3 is TGTGCCAGCAGCTTAGAAACTGAGGGAGGGCAGGGAGGCTACACCTTC. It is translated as CASSLETEGGQGGYTF. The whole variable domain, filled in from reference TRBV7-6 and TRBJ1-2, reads GAGVSQSPRYKVTKRGQDVALRCDPISGHVSLYWYRQALGQGPEFLTYFNYEAQQDKSGLPNDRFSAERPEGSISTLTIQRTEQRDSAMYRCASSLETEGGQGGYTFGSGTRLTVV.

CDR3 loop: CASRTMNTEAFF. In nucleotides, the CDR3 is TGCGCCAGCAGAACGATGAACACTGAAGCTTTCTTT. The rearrangement links TRBV5-1 to TRBJ1-1; D gene uncertain. The germline V and J ends were trimmed by 5 bases and 0 bases, with 5 bases remaining between them. Per the germline V gene, CDR1 is SGHRS and CDR2 is YFSETQ. CDR3 length: 12 amino acids. The full variable domain, rest sourced from reference TRBV5-1 and TRBJ1-1, is KAGVTQTPRYLIKTRGQQVTLSCSPISGHRSVSWYQQTPGQGLQFLFEYFSETQRNKGNFPGRFSGRQFSNSRSEMNVSTLELGDSALYLCASRTMNTEAFFGQGTRLTVV.

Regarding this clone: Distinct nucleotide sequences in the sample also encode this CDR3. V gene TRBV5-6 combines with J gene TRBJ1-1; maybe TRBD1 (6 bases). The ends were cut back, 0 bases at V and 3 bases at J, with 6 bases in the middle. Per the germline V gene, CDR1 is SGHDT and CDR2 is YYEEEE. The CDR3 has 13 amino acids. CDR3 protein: CASSLDRDTEAFF. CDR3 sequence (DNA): TGTGCCAGCAGCTTGGACAGGGACACTGAAGCTTTCTTT.

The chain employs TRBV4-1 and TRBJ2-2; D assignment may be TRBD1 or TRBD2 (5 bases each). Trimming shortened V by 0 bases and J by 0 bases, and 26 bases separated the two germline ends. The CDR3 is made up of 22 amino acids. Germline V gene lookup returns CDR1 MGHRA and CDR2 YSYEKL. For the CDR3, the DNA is TGCGCCAGCAGCCAAGATCGAGGGGCCGCTTGGGACCAAAGAGCGAACACCGGGGAGCTGTTTTTT. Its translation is CASSQDRGAAWDQRANTGELFF.

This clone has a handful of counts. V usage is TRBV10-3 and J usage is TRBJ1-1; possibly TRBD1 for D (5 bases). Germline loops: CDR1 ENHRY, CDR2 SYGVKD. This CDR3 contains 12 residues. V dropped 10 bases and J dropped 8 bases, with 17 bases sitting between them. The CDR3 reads CATRFERGEAFF. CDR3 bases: TGTGCCACCAGATTTGAGAGGGGAGAAGCTTTCTTT.

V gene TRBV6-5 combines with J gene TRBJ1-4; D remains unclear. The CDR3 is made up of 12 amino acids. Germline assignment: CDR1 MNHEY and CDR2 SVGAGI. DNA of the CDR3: TGTGCTACTCGGAGAGGGAATGAAAAACTGTTTTTT. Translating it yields CATRRGNEKLFF.

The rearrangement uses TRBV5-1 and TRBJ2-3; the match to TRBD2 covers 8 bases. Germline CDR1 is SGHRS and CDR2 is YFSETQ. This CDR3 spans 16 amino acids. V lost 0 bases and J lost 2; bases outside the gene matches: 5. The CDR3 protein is CASSLAIAGPTDTQYF. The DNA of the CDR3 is TGCGCCAGCAGCTTGGCCATAGCGGGGCCCACAGATACGCAGTATTTT.

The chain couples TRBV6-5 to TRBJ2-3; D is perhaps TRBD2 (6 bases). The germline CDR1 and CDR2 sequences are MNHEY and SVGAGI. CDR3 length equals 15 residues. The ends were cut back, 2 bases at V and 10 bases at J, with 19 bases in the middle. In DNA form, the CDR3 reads TGTGCCAGCAGTTACCAAGCCATGGGGGGATTGGCGCAGTATTTT. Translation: CASSYQAMGGLAQYF.

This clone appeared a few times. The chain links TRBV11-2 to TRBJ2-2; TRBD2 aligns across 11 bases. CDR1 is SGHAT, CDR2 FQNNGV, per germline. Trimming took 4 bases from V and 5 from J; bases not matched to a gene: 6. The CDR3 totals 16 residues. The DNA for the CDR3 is TGTGCCAGCAGCTCGACGGGACTAGCGGCAACCGGGGAGCTGTTTTTT. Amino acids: CASSSTGLAATGELFF.

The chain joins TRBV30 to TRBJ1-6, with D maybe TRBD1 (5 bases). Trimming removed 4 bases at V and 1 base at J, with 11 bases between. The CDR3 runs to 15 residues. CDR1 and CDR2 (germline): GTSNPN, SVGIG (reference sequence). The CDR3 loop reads CAWNRGESYNSPLHF. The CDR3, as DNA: TGTGCCTGGAACCGGGGGGAATCCTATAATTCACCCCTCCACTTT.

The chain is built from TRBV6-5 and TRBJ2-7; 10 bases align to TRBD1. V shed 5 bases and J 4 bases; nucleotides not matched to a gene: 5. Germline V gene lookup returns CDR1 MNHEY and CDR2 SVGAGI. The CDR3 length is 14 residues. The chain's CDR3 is CASSPGDRGYEQYF. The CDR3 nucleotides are TGTGCCAGCAGTCCCGGGGACAGGGGATACGAGCAGTACTTC.

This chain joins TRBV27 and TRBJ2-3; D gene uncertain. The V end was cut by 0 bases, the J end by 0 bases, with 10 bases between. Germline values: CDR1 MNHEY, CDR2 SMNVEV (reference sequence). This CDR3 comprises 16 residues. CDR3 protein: CASSLSGLTSTDTQYF. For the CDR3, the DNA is TGTGCCAGCAGTTTATCGGGTTTGACTAGCACAGATACGCAGTATTTT.

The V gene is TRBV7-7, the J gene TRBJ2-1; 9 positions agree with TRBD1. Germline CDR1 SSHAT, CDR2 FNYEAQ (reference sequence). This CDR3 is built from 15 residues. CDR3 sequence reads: CASAPGTGLYNEQFF. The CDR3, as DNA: TGTGCTAGCGCCCCCGGGACAGGGTTGTACAATGAGCAGTTCTTC. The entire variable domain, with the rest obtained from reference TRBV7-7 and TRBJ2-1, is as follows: GAGVSQSPRYKVTKRGQDVTLRCDPISSHATLYWYQQALGQGPEFLTYFNYEAQPDKSGLPSDRFSAERPEGSISTLTIQRTEQRDSAMYRCASAPGTGLYNEQFFGPGTRLTVL.

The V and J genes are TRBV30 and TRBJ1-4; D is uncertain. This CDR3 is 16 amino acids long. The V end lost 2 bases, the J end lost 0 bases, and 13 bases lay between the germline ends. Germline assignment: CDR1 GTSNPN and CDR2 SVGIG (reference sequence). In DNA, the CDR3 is TGTGCCTGGAGTCGTGGCACTCTCTCAACTAATGAAAAACTGTTTTTT. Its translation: CAWSRGTLSTNEKLFF.

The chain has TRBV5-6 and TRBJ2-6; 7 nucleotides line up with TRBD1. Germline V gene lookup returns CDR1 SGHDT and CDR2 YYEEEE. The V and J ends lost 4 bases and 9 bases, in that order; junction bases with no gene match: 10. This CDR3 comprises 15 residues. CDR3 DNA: TGTGCCAGCAGCGGCAGGACAGGTCCGAACAACGTCCTGACTTTC. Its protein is CASSGRTGPNNVLTF.

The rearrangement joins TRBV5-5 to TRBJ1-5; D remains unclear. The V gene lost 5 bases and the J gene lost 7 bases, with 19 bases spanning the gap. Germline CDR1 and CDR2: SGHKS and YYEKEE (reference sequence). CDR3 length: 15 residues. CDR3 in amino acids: CASSSGGQSPQPQHF. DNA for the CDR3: TGTGCCAGCAGTTCTGGTGGGCAGTCCCCCCAGCCCCAGCATTTT.

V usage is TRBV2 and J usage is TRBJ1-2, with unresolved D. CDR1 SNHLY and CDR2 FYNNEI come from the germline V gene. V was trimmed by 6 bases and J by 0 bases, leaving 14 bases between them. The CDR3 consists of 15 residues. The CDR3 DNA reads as TGTGCCAGCAGGGGAGCCACAGCAGCTAACTATGGCTACACCTTC. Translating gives CASRGATAANYGYTF. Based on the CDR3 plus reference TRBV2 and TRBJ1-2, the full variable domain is EPEVTQTPSHQVTQMGQEVILRCVPISNHLYFYWYRQILGQKVEFLVSFYNNEISEKSEIFDDQFSVERPDGSNFTLKIRSTKLEDSAMYFCASRGATAANYGYTFGSGTRLTVV.

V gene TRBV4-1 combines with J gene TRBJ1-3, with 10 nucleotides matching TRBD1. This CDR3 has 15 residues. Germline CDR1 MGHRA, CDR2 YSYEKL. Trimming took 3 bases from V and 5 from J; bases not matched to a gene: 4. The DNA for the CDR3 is TGCGCCAGCAGCCAGGGGGACAGGGGAAGAAACACCATATATTTT. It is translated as CASSQGDRGRNTIYF.

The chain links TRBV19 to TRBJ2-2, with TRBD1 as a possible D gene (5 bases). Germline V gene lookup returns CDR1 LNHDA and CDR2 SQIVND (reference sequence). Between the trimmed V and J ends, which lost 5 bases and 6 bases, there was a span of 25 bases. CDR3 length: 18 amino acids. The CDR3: CASSEQMGRQGGPGELFF. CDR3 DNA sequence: TGTGCCAGTAGTGAGCAAATGGGAAGGCAGGGCGGACCCGGGGAGCTGTTTTTT. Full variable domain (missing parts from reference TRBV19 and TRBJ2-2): DGGITQSPKYLFRKEGQNVTLSCEQNLNHDAMYWYRQDPGQGLRLIYYSQIVNDFQKGDIAEGYSVSREKKESFPLTVTSAQKNPTAFYLCASSEQMGRQGGPGELFFGEGSRLTVL.

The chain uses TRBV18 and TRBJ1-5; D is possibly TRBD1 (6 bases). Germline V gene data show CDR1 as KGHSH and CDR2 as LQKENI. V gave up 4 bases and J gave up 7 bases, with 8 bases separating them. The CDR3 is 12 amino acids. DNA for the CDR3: TGTGCCAGCTCACAAGGGGGACAGCCCCAGCATTTT. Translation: CASSQGGQPQHF.

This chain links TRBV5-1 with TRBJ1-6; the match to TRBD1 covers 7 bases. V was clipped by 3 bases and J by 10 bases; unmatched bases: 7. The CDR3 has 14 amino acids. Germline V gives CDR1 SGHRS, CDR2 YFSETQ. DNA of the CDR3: TGCGCCAGCAGCTACACAGGGGTCGGGTCACCCCTCCACTTT. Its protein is CASSYTGVGSPLHF.

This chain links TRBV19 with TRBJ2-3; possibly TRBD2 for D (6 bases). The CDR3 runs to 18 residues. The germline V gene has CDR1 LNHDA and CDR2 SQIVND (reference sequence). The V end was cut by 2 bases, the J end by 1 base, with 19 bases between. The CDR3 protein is CASSILGGPALGTDTQYF. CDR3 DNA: TGTGCCAGTAGTATACTGGGGGGACCTGCTCTAGGCACAGATACGCAGTATTTT.

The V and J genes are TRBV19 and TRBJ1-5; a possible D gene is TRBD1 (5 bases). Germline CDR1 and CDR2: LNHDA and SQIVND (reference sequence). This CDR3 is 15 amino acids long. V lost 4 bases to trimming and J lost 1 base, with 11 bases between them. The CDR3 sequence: CASSRYKGSNQPQHF. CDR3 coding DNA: TGTGCCAGTAGTAGATACAAGGGGAGCAATCAGCCCCAGCATTTT.

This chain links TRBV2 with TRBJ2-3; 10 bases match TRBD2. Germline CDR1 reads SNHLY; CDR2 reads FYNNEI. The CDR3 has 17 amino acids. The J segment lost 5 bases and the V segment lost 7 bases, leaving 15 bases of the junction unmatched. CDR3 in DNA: TGTGCCAGCAAGGGCGGGCTTAGCGGGGGGCCGGGAGATACGCAGTATTTT. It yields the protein CASKGGLSGGPGDTQYF.

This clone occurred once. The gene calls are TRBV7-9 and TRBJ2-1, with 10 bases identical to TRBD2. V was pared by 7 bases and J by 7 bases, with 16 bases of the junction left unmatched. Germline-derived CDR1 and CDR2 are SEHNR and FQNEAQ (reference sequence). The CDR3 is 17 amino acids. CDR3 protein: CASNPGLAGVGMNEQFF. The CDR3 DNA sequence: TGTGCCAGCAACCCCGGGCTAGCGGGGGTCGGGATGAATGAGCAGTTCTTC.

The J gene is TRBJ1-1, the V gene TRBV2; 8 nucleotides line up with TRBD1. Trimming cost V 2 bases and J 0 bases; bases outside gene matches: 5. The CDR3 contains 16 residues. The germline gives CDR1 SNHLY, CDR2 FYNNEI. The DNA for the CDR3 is TGTGCCAGCAGTGAACCAGGGGGCCCCATGAACACTGAAGCTTTCTTT. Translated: CASSEPGGPMNTEAFF.